Described below is a single TCR beta chain sequence and its context. The data were taken from a study of blood T cell repertoires in COVID-19. At the level of the study: Acute and convalescent COVID-19 specimens originated in the United States, Italy and Spain.

Assay: immunoSEQ multiplex PCR; the TCRdb copy retains only in-frame clones and omits some. This table has some 50,000 clones, around 68% appearing once. Sequencing used peripheral blood. The receptor comes from a woman in her sixties or seventies with acute or convalescent COVID-19.

The CDR3 DNA follows: TGTGCCAGCAGTGAACTAGCGGGGGAAAAAGAGACCCAGTACTTC. This translates into CASSELAGEKETQYF. The V gene is TRBV6-1, the J gene TRBJ2-5, with TRBD2 identical over 10 bases. This CDR3 spans 15 amino acids. Germline-derived CDR1 and CDR2 are MNHNS and SASEGT. V shed 2 bases and J 3 bases; nucleotides not matched to a gene: 3.